A selection of T cell receptor beta chains follows, all from one sample in a study of CD8+CD57+ T cells in acquired aplastic anemia. One entry per CDR3 protein results from TCRdb running MiXCR on the reads. The data contain roughly 190,000 distinct CDR3 sequences, more than 45% of them singletons. Sequenced: sorted CD4+, CD8+, or CD8+CD57+ T cells (not recorded which) from PBMCs. Receptor source: a human donor with aplastic anemia. CDR3s include the opening cysteine and the closing phenylalanine or tryptophan. A D gene is named only where the DNA matches it firmly. Clone size, where shown, is once, few, many, or a class for clones that have expanded.

TRBJ1-5 | TRBD1 | - | TRBV12-3/TRBV12-4 | CASSNGQGSNQPQHF | TGTGCCAGCAGCAACGGACAGGGGAGCAATCAGCCCCAGCATTTT
TRBJ1-3 | TRBD1 | many | TRBV2 | CASRDRGNTIYF | TGTGCCAGCCGGGACAGGGGAAACACCATATATTTT
TRBJ2-1 | TRBD2 | - | TRBV19 | CASSIGAGVGNEQFF | TGTGCCAGTAGTATAGGAGCGGGAGTGGGCAATGAGCAGTTCTTC
TRBJ2-4 | - | many | TRBV10-3 | CAISSTLTGKKNIQYF | TGTGCCATCAGCTCTACCCTAACCGGGAAAAAAAACATTCAGTACTTC
TRBJ1-1 | - | - | TRBV9 | CASSRGATEAFF | TGTGCCAGCAGCCGGGGGGCCACTGAAGCTTTCTTT
TRBJ1-5 | - | - | TRBV20-1 | CSASPRGSNQPQHF | TGCAGTGCTAGTCCCCGGGGCAGCAATCAGCCCCAGCATTTT
TRBJ2-7 | - | many | TRBV10-3 | CAISNPPTHPGEQYF | TGTGCCATCAGCAACCCACCGACCCATCCGGGGGAGCAGTACTTC
TRBJ1-6 | TRBD1 | once | TRBV11-2 | CASSIYRGGSPLHF | TGTGCCAGCAGCATATACAGGGGTGGTTCACCCCTCCACTTT
TRBJ1-2 | - | - | TRBV12-3/TRBV12-4 | CASSPYEGVNGYTF | TGTGCCAGCAGTCCTTATGAGGGGGTCAATGGCTACACCTTC
TRBJ2-3 | - | many | TRBV5-1 | CASSLELGTDTQYF | TGCGCCAGCAGCTTGGAACTAGGCACAGATACGCAGTATTTT
TRBJ1-2 | - | few | TRBV15 | CATSRDGTNYGYTF | TGTGCCACCAGCCGGGACGGCACTAACTATGGCTACACCTTC
TRBJ1-1 | TRBD1 | once | TRBV20-1 | CSARDGTVMNTEAFF | TGCAGTGCTAGAGATGGGACAGTGATGAACACTGAAGCTTTCTTT
TRBJ1-2 | - | many | TRBV2 | CASSESAYGYTF | TGTGCCAGCAGTGAATCAGCCTATGGCTACACCTTC
TRBJ2-7 | - | - | TRBV9 | CASSGTGPTYEQYF | TGTGCCAGCAGCGGAACAGGCCCTACCTACGAGCAGTACTTC
TRBJ2-5 | - | - | TRBV7-2 | CVSLRMRQETQYF | TGTGTATCCCTTAGGATGCGGCAAGAGACCCAGTACTTC
TRBJ1-1 | - | many | TRBV15 | CATSSPPPSRGTEAFF | TGTGCCACCAGCAGCCCCCCCCCTTCGAGGGGGACTGAAGCTTTCTTT
TRBJ1-1 | - | once | TRBV20-1 | CSARDPPKDGGTEAFF | TGCAGTGCTAGAGACCCCCCGAAAGACGGGGGCACTGAAGCTTTCTTT
TRBJ2-1 | TRBD1 | many | TRBV19 | CASSTLGTGIDEQFF | TGTGCCAGTAGTACCCTAGGGACAGGGATCGATGAGCAGTTCTTC
TRBJ2-7 | TRBD1 | many | TRBV7-9 | CASSELRDSYEQYF | TGTGCCAGCAGCGAACTCCGGGACAGCTACGAGCAGTACTTC
TRBJ2-7 | - | few | TRBV20-1 | CSARDAGSDDEQYF | TGCAGTGCTAGAGATGCCGGTTCTGACGACGAGCAGTACTTC
TRBJ2-7 | TRBD2 | many | TRBV7-8 | CASKYRLAGPYEQYF | TGTGCCAGCAAATATAGACTAGCGGGGCCATACGAGCAGTACTTC
TRBJ2-1 | - | few | TRBV2 | CASSEDSDVF | TGTGCCAGCAGTGAAGATTCGGATGTGTTC
TRBJ1-2 | - | - | TRBV29-1 | CSVTDGRNYGYTF | TGCAGCGTTACGGACGGACGTAACTATGGCTACACCTTC
TRBJ2-1 | - | - | TRBV10-3 | CAISGGPEYNEQFF | TGTGCCATCAGTGGCGGCCCGGAGTACAATGAGCAGTTCTTC
TRBJ1-5 | - | - | TRBV19 | CASSWTANNQPQHF | TGTGCCAGTAGTTGGACAGCTAACAATCAGCCCCAGCATTTT
TRBJ1-1 | - | - | TRBV7-2 | CATEEQGPEAFF | TGTGCCACCGAAGAACAGGGACCTGAAGCTTTCTTT
TRBJ2-3 | - | many | TRBV5-1 | CASSLAASLTGGTDTQYF | TGCGCCAGCAGCTTGGCCGCCTCCTTGACGGGGGGCACAGATACGCAGTATTTT
TRBJ2-7 | TRBD1 | - | TRBV19 | CATSDRATFSYEQYF | TGTGCCACTTCGGACAGGGCTACATTCTCCTACGAGCAGTACTTC
TRBJ1-6 | TRBD1 | few | TRBV20-1 | CSALTGYGNSPLHF | TGCAGTGCGCTGACAGGGTACGGTAATTCACCCCTCCACTTT
TRBJ1-2 | - | - | TRBV29-1 | CSVEDSNYGYTF | TGCAGCGTTGAAGACAGTAACTATGGCTACACCTTC
TRBJ2-5 | TRBD1 | - | TRBV19 | CASSTGRQGAGETQYF | TGTGCCAGTAGCACCGGACGACAGGGGGCAGGAGAGACCCAGTACTTC
TRBJ1-5 | TRBD1 | - | TRBV28 | CASSPQAGGRRQPQHF | TGTGCCAGCAGTCCCCAAGCAGGGGGACGGCGTCAGCCCCAGCATTTT
TRBJ2-7 | - | few | TRBV7-8 | CASSHGISVHEQYF | TGTGCCAGCAGCCACGGGATCAGCGTGCACGAGCAGTACTTC
TRBJ1-5 | - | few | TRBV12-3/TRBV12-4 | CASSQGGNQPQHF | TGTGCCAGCAGTCAGGGAGGAAATCAGCCCCAGCATTTT
TRBJ2-3 | - | - | TRBV20-1 | CSARASSVGTDTQYF | TGCAGTGCTAGAGCTAGTAGTGTGGGCACAGATACGCAGTATTTT
TRBJ2-7 | - | - | TRBV7-2 | CASRGNRDGAHGQYF | TGTGCCAGCCGAGGAAACCGGGACGGAGCCCACGGGCAGTACTTC
TRBJ1-6 | - | few | TRBV7-6 | CASSFYSPEQLNNSPLHF | TGTGCCAGCAGCTTTTACTCCCCAGAACAACTGAATAATTCACCCCTCCACTTT